This note documents a single TCR beta chain sequence. Its antigen is still unknown. Clones were sequenced by immunoSEQ multiplex PCR, and TCRdb holds only the in-frame ones, with some missing. The data show 50,000 to 65,000 clones, with about 89% seen just once and roughly 18% held by the top ten. This entry belongs to a study of OX40 agonist ivuxolimab in advanced cancers. Background on the study: Ivuxolimab, an antibody that agonizes OX40 (CD134), was administered to the patients. A male proportion of under 90% was recorded, with mean age around 55 years and range about 20 to 79. General observations from the study: Low levels of normalized T-cell clonal expansion also appeared in some nonresponders.

V lost 6 bases, J lost 3 bases, and 5 bases lay in between. Germline-derived CDR1 and CDR2 are SNHLY and FYNNEI. This CDR3 has 11 amino acids. The V and J genes are TRBV2 and TRBJ1-2, with no clear D. Here the sequenced sample was CD4+ or CD8+ T cells sorted from blood, taken in a trial of the OX40 agonist ivuxolimab. The TCR sequence derives from an adult with an advanced solid tumor such as melanoma, head and neck, liver or kidney cancer. The CDR3 here is CASSQDYGYTF. The CDR3 coding sequence is TGTGCCAGCAGCCAGGACTATGGCTACACCTTC.